Below, 4 T cell receptor beta chains from the same sample are listed, as sequenced in a study of blood T cells in healthy people across ages. The second PCR ran roughly 6 to 11 cycles with a sample-barcoded 5' primer and J-beta primers. TCRdb independently ran MiXCR on the 5' RACE reads; one entry per CDR3 protein. The sample records more than 1,000,000 distinct CDR3 sequences, almost 25% being singletons. This sample was also put to use in a study of T cells of mothers and their children.

Sequenced sample: blood. These receptors came from a girl aged 2 to 10 in good health.

This chain links TRBV3-1 with TRBJ2-1, with D possibly TRBD1 on 5 matching bases. Germline CDR1 is LGHDT and CDR2 is YNNKEL (reference sequence). V dropped 3 bases and J dropped 5 bases, with 14 bases sitting between them. The CDR3 is 15 amino acids. CDR3 sequence: CASSHSRAGHNEQFF. The CDR3 nucleotides are TGTGCCAGCAGCCATTCCAGGGCCGGACACAATGAGCAGTTCTTC.

The V and J genes are TRBV7-3 and TRBJ2-1; D uncertain. Germline V gives CDR1 SGHTA, CDR2 FQGTGA. Between the trimmed V and J ends, which lost 2 bases and 8 bases, there was a span of 16 bases. The CDR3 extends over 15 amino acids. The chain's CDR3 is CASSLAGDFGDEQFF. The CDR3, as DNA: TGTGCCAGCAGCTTAGCTGGCGACTTTGGCGATGAGCAGTTCTTC.

This chain links TRBV25-1 with TRBJ2-5; D remains unclear. Germline CDR1 MGHDK, CDR2 SYGVNS. This CDR3 region has 13 residues. The V and J ends lost 0 bases and 5 bases respectively, with 7 bases between them. DNA for the CDR3: TGTGCCAGCAGTGAATATGCTGCGGAGACCCAGTACTTC. Protein sequence: CASSEYAAETQYF.

This clonotype has just a few counts. The chain has TRBV5-1 and TRBJ2-1; 9 bases are a match to TRBD2. CDR1 and CDR2 from the germline V gene are SGHRS and YFSETQ. This CDR3 region has 16 residues. Losses at the gene ends were 4 bases for V and 3 bases for J; bases not matched to a gene: 8. CDR3 bases: TGCGCCAGCAGCAAAGCAGCGGGAGGACGCTACAATGAGCAGTTCTTC. Protein sequence: CASSKAAGGRYNEQFF.